The source of this T cell receptor beta chain is a study of breast tumors, draining lymph nodes, adjacent tissues. TCRdb recomputed calls from the multiplex PCR reads with MiXCR, one row per CDR3 protein. The table records about 31,000 distinct CDR3 sequences, under 80% of them present only once. V shed 5 bases and J shed 0 bases, with 10 bases lying between them. Germline CDR1 is SNHLY and CDR2 is FYNNEI. The CDR3 loop spans 15 amino acids. Findings and limits, study-wide: Tumor and nontumor repertoires were significantly more similar in luminal-like than in basal-like breast cancer. Tumor repertoires ranked between lymph nodes and nontumor tissue in diversity, with V and J gene preferences.

The sample holds many counts of this clonotype. Its antigen remains unknown. This sequence was found in a female donor with breast cancer. Some clones in this sample may be carry-over from other donors' samples. This chain links TRBV2 with TRBJ1-4; D gene unclear. Sequenced material: breast tumor tissue. The CDR3: CASSLTDATNEKLFF. CDR3 DNA: TGTGCCAGCAGTCTGACGGATGCAACTAATGAAAAACTGTTTTTT.